This T cell receptor beta chain was identified during a study of blood T cell repertoires in COVID-19. Profiled with immunoSEQ multiplex PCR; TCRdb holds only in-frame clones, not every one. The sample consists of 250,000 or so clones, around four fifths of them appearing once. The length of the CDR3 is 14 residues. The germline V gene encodes CDR1 MDHEN and CDR2 SYDVKM. V lost 6 bases to trimming and J lost 9 bases, with 18 bases between them. Sample: peripheral blood. The TCR comes from a woman between 55 and 75 years old with active or convalescent COVID-19. The chain uses TRBV28 and TRBJ1-3; no clear D. The CDR3 sequence: CASSVILSGSTIYF. The CDR3 region has the DNA TGTGCCAGCAGCGTTATCCTCTCTGGGAGCACCATATATTTT.